The 7 T cell receptor beta chains in this list originate from one sample, sequenced in a study of T-cell memory formation after mild COVID-19 (dated by TCRdb to the early 2020s). Receptor amplification or capture employed 5' RACE. Sequenced on an Illumina NovaSeq 6000. TCRdb trimmed the raw reads at Q25, called clones with MiXCR and kept productive beta chains. Identical CDR3 protein sequences are pooled into one entry, listed with their most common genes and DNA. This sample is represented by roughly 300,000 distinct CDR3 sequences; around 15% of them were singletons. Roughly 23% of the sample rests with the top ten. Source material: PBMCs or a T cell subset sorted from them (not recorded which). Source of these receptors: a man between 18 and 29 years old who had mild COVID-19 (a few samples of this study predate the infection). The sample titles of this study are shuffled in the database, so cell type and time point are left out; the donor was told from shared clones.

This clonotype was observed a few times. CDR3 coding DNA: TGCGCCAGCAGCTTCAGGGGGGATACCTACGAGCAGTACTTC. As protein: CASSFRGDTYEQYF. J is TRBJ2-7 and V is TRBV5-1; possibly TRBD1 for D (7 bases). The CDR3 has 14 residues. The germline gives CDR1 SGHRS, CDR2 YFSETQ. With 2 bases removed from V and 2 bases from J, the gap between germline ends came to 11 bases.

This sequence joins TRBV2 and TRBJ1-2; D call uncertain. The length of the CDR3 is 12 residues. The germline V gene encodes CDR1 SNHLY and CDR2 FYNNEI. Between the trimmed V and J ends, which lost 4 bases and 5 bases, there was a span of 8 bases. The CDR3: CASSGLYYGYTF. The CDR3 DNA reads as TGTGCCAGCAGTGGGTTGTATTATGGCTACACCTTC.

This clonotype was counted at least ten times. The chain has TRBV5-5 and TRBJ2-7, with 8 bases fitting TRBD1. CDR3 length: 17 amino acids. Germline lookup yields CDR1 SGHKS and CDR2 YYEKEE (reference sequence). The trim removed 0 bases at V and 3 bases at J, leaving 11 bases unmatched. CDR3 loop: CASSLVPGTGVLYEQYV. The CDR3 DNA sequence: TGTGCCAGCAGCTTGGTCCCCGGGACAGGAGTCCTCTACGAGCAGTACGTC.

This clonotype showed up just a few times. The J gene is TRBJ2-7, the V gene TRBV29-1; 8 nucleotides line up with TRBD1. CDR3 length: 14 amino acids. Germline CDR1 is SQVTM and CDR2 is ANQGSEA. V lost 6 bases to trimming and J lost 0 bases; unmatched junction nucleotides: 7. In nucleotides, the CDR3 is TGCAGCGTGGTGACAGGGGCCCTCTCCTACGAGCAGTACTTC. It encodes CSVVTGALSYEQYF.

Only a few counts were recorded for this clonotype. The chain combines TRBV4-1 with TRBJ1-5; the D gene is possibly TRBD1 (5 bases). Per germline, CDR1 MGHRA and CDR2 YSYEKL. The length of the CDR3 is 14 residues. Trimming pared 7 bases from V and 6 bases from J, leaving 16 bases between. The CDR3 reads CASNKDRGGQPQHF. The CDR3 nucleotides read TGCGCCAGCAACAAAGACAGAGGCGGTCAGCCCCAGCATTTT.

Only a few counts were recorded for this clonotype. The CDR3 DNA reads as TGTGCCATCAGTGAAGAACACCTGTATCAGCCCCAGCATTTT. Protein sequence: CAISEEHLYQPQHF. The rearrangement uses TRBV10-3 and TRBJ1-5; D remains ambiguous. The ends were cut back, 3 bases at V and 5 bases at J, with 11 bases in the middle. Per the germline V gene, CDR1 is ENHRY and CDR2 is SYGVKD. The CDR3 has 14 residues.

This clonotype was recorded at least ten times. The chain carries TRBV12-3 or TRBV12-4 and TRBJ2-1, with a possible D match to TRBD2 (6 bases). CDR3 length equals 16 residues. Deletions cut 2 bases from V and 1 base from J, with 12 bases between. The CDR3 is CASSLRGGVSYNEQFF. CDR3 in DNA: TGTGCCAGCAGTTTAAGGGGCGGGGTATCCTACAATGAGCAGTTCTTC.